The rows below give T cell receptor beta chains drawn from one sample of a study of Ad26.COV2.S vaccination and SARS-CoV-2 variants. Some clones are missing from TCRdb's copy, which holds only in-frame ones; the method was immunoSEQ multiplex PCR. This table has some 400,000 clones, around nine tenths appearing once. The source material was peripheral blood, sampled in a trial of Ad26.COV2.S vaccine versus placebo. Receptors were obtained from a person between 18 and 65 years old who received the Ad26.COV2.S COVID-19 vaccine or a placebo. CDR3s include the opening cysteine and the closing phenylalanine or tryptophan.

v_gene	j_gene	CDR3aa
TRBV28	TRBJ2-1	CASRGVSGRAFNEQFF
TRBV5-1	TRBJ2-1	CASSSTGSSYNEQFF
TRBV27	TRBJ2-7	CASSFWGAVEQYF
TRBV28	TRBJ1-5	CASISVGDRGLNQPQHF
TRBV7-9	TRBJ1-6	CASSLSGAPLHF
TRBV6-5	TRBJ1-2	CASKDTSGGYTF
TRBV9	TRBJ1-1	CASSPSDSHTEAFF
TRBV5-1	TRBJ2-2	CASSWDGSNTGELFF
TRBV10-3	TRBJ1-5	CAISESAQANGNQPQHF
TRBV4-2	TRBJ2-7	CASSPGQLGYEQYF
TRBV27	TRBJ2-4	CASSLVPGNIQYF
TRBV6-5	TRBJ2-1	CATKVQGAVNEQFF
TRBV11-2	TRBJ2-1	CASSLARLAYNEQFF
TRBV9	TRBJ1-3	CASSVGRFRFSGNTIYF
TRBV12-3/TRBV12-4	TRBJ2-7	CASSLLGEQYF
TRBV24-1	TRBJ2-1	CATSRQGWGNEQFF
TRBV4-1	TRBJ1-2	CASSQDEVEGTGGGIGYTF
TRBV11-2	TRBJ2-1	CASRAGTSGAYNEQFF
TRBV20-1	TRBJ2-7	CSAQGAYEQYF
TRBV7-9	TRBJ2-2	CASSLGDKANTGELFF
TRBV6-6	TRBJ2-3	CASRPRRGISTDTQYF
TRBV6-1	TRBJ1-5	CASSEETGRNQPQHF
TRBV7-8	TRBJ1-6	CASSSRQGDSPLHF
TRBV14	TRBJ2-7	CASSLLGGRMKDEQYF
TRBV5-4	TRBJ1-6	CASSLEVGGVSPLHF
TRBV11-3	TRBJ1-4	CASSFGRYDEKLFF
TRBV7-3	TRBJ1-1	CASSLRGGGTEAFF
TRBV5-1	TRBJ2-3	CASGVEDTQYF
TRBV29-1	TRBJ2-6	CSVKGTGANVLTF
TRBV15	TRBJ2-3	CATSRDPELGTDTQYF
TRBV29-1	TRBJ2-5	CSVGVAVQETQYF
TRBV18	TRBJ2-7	CASSPRTGDYEQYF
TRBV28	TRBJ1-2	CASSLRGGRAANYGYTF
TRBV4-1	TRBJ2-4	CASSQGRGVGRAKNIQYF
TRBV7-2	TRBJ2-7	CASSLGSGRAPYEQYF
TRBV6-1	TRBJ1-4	CASSEDIWGEDEKLFF
TRBV5-6	TRBJ2-5	CASSLEKGGTQYF
TRBV7-9	TRBJ2-5	CASSLDLTGVKGETQYF
TRBV6-2/TRBV6-3	TRBJ1-6	CASSYGQGARGSPLHF
TRBV5-1	TRBJ2-7	CASSLRAGGSPDEQYF
TRBV3-1/TRBV3-2	TRBJ1-2	CASSQGALGGYTF
TRBV2	TRBJ2-7	CASSDSQIAYEQYF
TRBV6-1	TRBJ2-5	CASSGILGGRPQETQYF
TRBV4-1	TRBJ2-3	CASSQLTRAHTDTQYF
TRBV28	TRBJ2-7	CAARGGPHYEQYF
TRBV3-1/TRBV3-2	TRBJ2-6	CASSQDGGPIDGANVLTF
TRBV7-9	TRBJ2-1	CASSLESALAFF
TRBV29-1	TRBJ2-7	CSVEGLAGVKYEQYF
TRBV20-1	TRBJ2-1	CSASPPSGSNNEQFF
TRBV5-1	TRBJ2-7	CASSLDGQGGTEQYF
TRBV28	TRBJ2-1	CASSFRPSSYNEQFF
TRBV5-4	TRBJ1-5	CASSLEGVPNQPQHF
TRBV4-3	TRBJ2-1	CASSQDRASGGFDNEQFF
TRBV5-6	TRBJ1-1	CASKLTGMNTEAFF
TRBV18	TRBJ2-5	CASSPKIGPQETQYF